These 29 T cell receptor beta chains came from one sample sequenced in a study of T cell changes during pregnancy in multiple sclerosis. TCRdb keeps only in-frame clones here, not all; method: immunoSEQ multiplex PCR. The sample has 90,000 or so clones, 94% seen once. The sequencing used peripheral blood, collected after pregnancy. The origin of the receptors is a female donor in good health, enrolled as a control in a pregnancy study.

The J gene is TRBJ2-5, the V gene TRBV2, with 7 positions matching TRBD2. The CDR3 has 14 amino acids. CDR1 is SNHLY and CDR2 is FYNNEI in the germline V gene. The V gene end was trimmed by 4 bases and the J gene end by 3 bases; junction bases not matched to a gene: 5. CDR3 in DNA: TGTGCCAGCAGTGCCGGGCGGGAGAAAGAGACCCAGTACTTC. Encoded protein: CASSAGREKETQYF.

The count of this clone is one. The CDR3 loop reads CASSSLPTDSKNEQYF. For the CDR3, the DNA is TGCGCCAGCAGCTCTCTCCCAACGGACAGCAAAAACGAGCAGTACTTC. This chain uses TRBV5-1 with TRBJ2-7, with TRBD1 as a possible D gene (6 bases). Germline lookup yields CDR1 SGHRS and CDR2 YFSETQ. The CDR3 extends over 16 amino acids. Trimming pared 3 bases from V and 5 bases from J, leaving 21 bases between.

This chain links TRBV15 with TRBJ1-5, with D unclear. The germline CDR1 and CDR2 sequences are LNHNV and YYDKDF (reference sequence). The CDR3 is 14 residues long. Trimming left V 6 bases short and J 0 bases short, with 9 bases between. The CDR3: CATSFRNSNQPQHF. The CDR3 nucleotides are TGTGCCACCAGTTTCAGGAATAGCAATCAGCCCCAGCATTTT.

The V call is TRBV7-8, the J call TRBJ2-1; tentatively, D is TRBD1 (5 bases). Per the germline V gene, CDR1 is SGHVS and CDR2 is FQNEAQ. The CDR3 spans 14 residues. V was cut by 5 bases and J by 4 bases, with 12 bases left in between. For the CDR3, the DNA is TGTGCCAGCAGCAAGCAACAGGAATACAATGAGCAGTTCTTC. Its protein is CASSKQQEYNEQFF.

The V gene is TRBV6-1, the J gene TRBJ2-5; 8 positions match TRBD1. CDR1 MNHNS and CDR2 SASEGT come from the germline V gene. There are 14 residues in the CDR3. Unmatched junction bases numbered 3, after V lost 4 bases and J lost 2 bases. CDR3 protein: CASSGDRGQETQYF. The CDR3 DNA is TGTGCCAGCAGTGGCGACAGGGGACAAGAGACCCAGTACTTC.

In regard to this clone: The conserved closing phenylalanine or tryptophan is absent in this CDR3, likely reflecting a read error. The DNA is left out, because the CDR3 cannot be placed on it with certainty; the CDR3 is given as TCRdb lists it. The chain has TRBV21-1 and TRBJ1-2; TRBD1, the table's D call, lacks a check against the DNA. TRBV21-1 is reported as a pseudogene. The CDR3 is made up of 15 amino acids, end residues included. This chain's CDR3 is CATTDKGSIQGAEWV.

This chain joins TRBV28 and TRBJ1-5; the match to TRBD1 covers 7 bases. The junction had 3 bases not matched to a gene; V was cut back by 4 bases and J by 3 bases. This CDR3 contains 14 residues. The germline CDR1 and CDR2 sequences are MDHEN and SYDVKM. CDR3 sequence reads: CASSSGQFNQPQHF. CDR3 DNA sequence: TGTGCCAGCAGTTCGGGACAGTTCAATCAGCCCCAGCATTTT.

The V call is TRBV9, the J call TRBJ1-1; 7 positions match TRBD1. J gave up 1 base and V 3 bases, and 6 bases lay outside the gene matches. The CDR3 runs to 15 residues. In germline, CDR1 is SGDLS, CDR2 YYNGEE. The CDR3 protein is CASSARQGSNTEAFF. In nucleotides, the CDR3 is TGTGCCAGCAGCGCCCGACAGGGCTCGAACACTGAAGCTTTCTTT.

The chain links TRBV2 to TRBJ1-4, with D possibly TRBD1 on 6 matching bases. V was trimmed by 6 bases and J by 2 bases, leaving 13 bases between them. Germline CDR1 reads SNHLY; CDR2 reads FYNNEI. The CDR3 contains 15 residues. This chain's CDR3 is CASRAGEPTNEKLFF. The CDR3 coding sequence is TGTGCCAGCAGAGCAGGGGAACCTACTAATGAAAAACTGTTTTTT.

The rearrangement uses TRBV9 and TRBJ2-7, with a tentative D call TRBD1 (6 bases). Germline V gives CDR1 SGDLS, CDR2 YYNGEE. The CDR3 is 14 amino acids. V gave up 4 bases and J gave up 0 bases, with 11 bases separating them. The DNA for the CDR3 is TGTGCCAGCAGCCCGAGGGACAACTCCTACGAGCAGTACTTC. Amino acid sequence: CASSPRDNSYEQYF.

V gene TRBV5-4 combines with J gene TRBJ2-2; 8 bases align to TRBD1. The V segment lost 4 bases and the J segment 3 bases; nucleotides outside the gene matches: 8. There are 16 residues in the CDR3. Germline V gene data show CDR1 as SGHNT and CDR2 as YYREEE (reference sequence). The CDR3 here is CASSDQGARDTGELFF. CDR3 in DNA: TGTGCCAGCAGCGACCAGGGGGCGAGGGACACCGGGGAGCTGTTTTTT.

V is TRBV4-1 and J is TRBJ2-1; 10 nucleotides agree with TRBD1. V trimming: 0 bases; J trimming: 4 bases; junction bases outside the gene matches: 3. CDR3 size: 16 residues. Germline V gives CDR1 MGHRA, CDR2 YSYEKL. CDR3 in DNA: TGCGCCAGCAGCCAAGATCGGGGACAGGGGTACAATGAGCAGTTCTTC. This sequence encodes CASSQDRGQGYNEQFF.

The chain joins TRBV30 to TRBJ2-2; 10 bases map to TRBD2. With V trimmed by 3 bases and J by 8 bases, 15 bases remained unmatched. The germline CDR1 and CDR2 sequences are GTSNPN and SVGIG (reference sequence). CDR3 length: 17 residues. The CDR3 spells CAWSPLGAGGPDGELFF. The CDR3 coding sequence is TGTGCCTGGAGCCCCCTAGGAGCGGGAGGGCCGGATGGGGAGCTGTTTTTT.

The chain uses TRBV5-6 and TRBJ2-7; D might be TRBD2 (6 bases). Per the germline V gene, CDR1 is SGHDT and CDR2 is YYEEEE. The ends were cut back, 4 bases at V and 2 bases at J, with 10 bases in the middle. CDR3 size: 13 residues. For the CDR3, the DNA is TGTGCCAGCAGCGTCGGGACTGCCTACGAGCAGTACTTC. Protein sequence: CASSVGTAYEQYF.

This chain links TRBV28 with TRBJ1-4; the D gene is possibly TRBD1 (6 bases). The V and J ends lost 5 bases and 0 bases respectively, with 10 bases between them. The CDR3 covers 15 residues. The V gene's germline CDR1 is MDHEN and CDR2 SYDVKM. The CDR3 nucleotides are TGTGCCAGCAGTGCCGGACAGTCAACTAATGAAAAACTGTTTTTT. Its translation: CASSAGQSTNEKLFF.

In DNA, the CDR3 is TGTGCCAGCTCACCTCTAGCGGAGGCTCGAAAAAACATTCAGTACTTC. Protein sequence: CASSPLAEARKNIQYF. The chain uses TRBV18 and TRBJ2-4, with TRBD2 matching over 7 bases. This CDR3 has 16 amino acids. With 3 bases clipped from V and 4 bases from J, the junction kept 9 bases outside the gene matches. Germline CDR1 is KGHSH and CDR2 is LQKENI.

This sequence joins TRBV2 and TRBJ1-2; D remains unclear. CDR1 and CDR2 (germline): SNHLY, FYNNEI. CDR3 length: 16 residues. Trimming cost V 1 base and J 6 bases, with 18 bases left between them. The CDR3 spells CASSEGSGSYAHGYTF. The CDR3 coding sequence is TGTGCCAGCAGTGAAGGTTCGGGGTCCTACGCTCATGGCTACACCTTC.

In this sample, this clone turned up a few times. The chain recombines TRBV19 with TRBJ2-1; D unclear. The V gene's germline CDR1 is LNHDA and CDR2 SQIVND (reference sequence). CDR3 length: 13 residues. Trimming pared 7 bases from V and 8 bases from J, leaving 15 bases between. In DNA, the CDR3 is TGTGCCAGTACCCTAAGACATCCGGATGAGCAGTTCTTC. Residues: CASTLRHPDEQFF. Based on the CDR3 plus reference TRBV19 and TRBJ2-1, the full variable domain is DGGITQSPKYLFRKEGQNVTLSCEQNLNHDAMYWYRQDPGQGLRLIYYSQIVNDFQKGDIAEGYSVSREKKESFPLTVTSAQKNPTAFYLCASTLRHPDEQFFGPGTRLTVL.

The rearrangement uses TRBV6-1 and TRBJ2-7; 7 nucleotides agree with TRBD2. V shed 3 bases, J shed 4 bases, and the junction held 6 bases outside the gene matches. CDR1 and CDR2 from the germline V gene are MNHNS and SASEGT. CDR3 length: 14 amino acids. The CDR3 reads CASSEGGAVYEQYF. The CDR3 nucleotides read TGTGCCAGCAGTGAGGGAGGGGCCGTTTACGAGCAGTACTTC.

The V call is TRBV6-5, the J call TRBJ1-2; 7 nucleotides match TRBD1. The CDR3 covers 16 residues. The germline CDR1 and CDR2 sequences are MNHEY and SVGAGI. The junction had 11 bases not matched to a gene; V was cut back by 4 bases and J by 3 bases. Here the CDR3 reads CASSSKGARLDYGYTF. The CDR3 DNA follows: TGTGCCAGCAGTTCAAAGGGGGCCCGACTCGACTATGGCTACACCTTC.

The CDR3 coding sequence is TGTGCCAGCGGACAATCCGGGACTCCTTCATTCTCCTACAATGAGCAGTTCTTC. Its protein product is CASGQSGTPSFSYNEQFF. The rearrangement joins TRBV2 to TRBJ2-1; D is possibly TRBD2 (6 bases). This CDR3 is built from 18 residues. Per germline, CDR1 SNHLY and CDR2 FYNNEI. The V gene lost 8 bases and the J gene lost 0 bases, with 23 bases spanning the gap. The full variable domain, completed using reference TRBV2 and TRBJ2-1, is EPEVTQTPSHQVTQMGQEVILRCVPISNHLYFYWYRQILGQKVEFLVSFYNNEISEKSEIFDDQFSVERPDGSNFTLKIRSTKLEDSAMYFCASGQSGTPSFSYNEQFFGPGTRLTVL.

This sequence joins TRBV6-1 and TRBJ2-3, with unresolved D. The CDR3 extends over 13 amino acids. The germline V gene encodes CDR1 MNHNS and CDR2 SASEGT. V lost 2 bases and J lost 6, with 9 bases in between. The CDR3 reads CASSEYFLDTQYF. The CDR3 nucleotides read TGTGCCAGCAGTGAATATTTCTTGGATACGCAGTATTTT.

In this sample, this clone turned up once. This chain connects TRBV19 to TRBJ1-1, with TRBD1 matching over 7 bases. Germline lookup yields CDR1 LNHDA and CDR2 SQIVND (reference sequence). The CDR3 is 14 amino acids. The V segment lost 5 bases and the J segment 3 bases; nucleotides outside the gene matches: 6. CDR3 protein: CASSGKTGYTEAFF. The CDR3 nucleotides read TGTGCCAGTAGTGGGAAGACAGGGTACACTGAAGCTTTCTTT.

The chain has TRBV14 and TRBJ1-2; D is ambiguous. Germline V gene sequence: CDR1 SGHDN, CDR2 FVKESK. V was shortened by 0 bases and J by 8 bases, with 13 bases between the two germline ends. CDR3 length: 14 amino acids. CDR3 residues: CASSQDRTYSGYTF. CDR3 DNA: TGTGCCAGCAGCCAAGATCGTACATATTCGGGCTACACCTTC.

The chain employs TRBV5-1 and TRBJ2-2; the match to TRBD2 covers 8 bases. Germline CDR1 SGHRS, CDR2 YFSETQ. The junction had 5 bases not matched to a gene; V was cut back by 5 bases and J by 2 bases. The CDR3 length is 15 residues. CDR3 residues: CASRSSGGNTGELFF. In DNA, the CDR3 is TGCGCCAGCAGATCAAGCGGGGGTAACACCGGGGAGCTGTTTTTT.

This chain joins TRBV7-8 and TRBJ2-1; TRBD2 agrees at 15 bases. Germline CDR1 is SGHVS and CDR2 is FQNEAQ. With 4 bases clipped from V and 7 bases from J, the junction kept 5 bases outside the gene matches. The CDR3 extends over 16 amino acids. This CDR3 is CASSSRTSGRVNEQFF. The CDR3 bases are TGTGCCAGCAGCTCGAGGACTAGCGGGAGGGTAAATGAGCAGTTCTTC.

This clone was seen a handful of times. This sequence joins TRBV27 and TRBJ1-2; D ambiguous. V gave up 5 bases and J gave up 8 bases, with 18 bases separating them. The CDR3 runs to 14 residues. Germline loops: CDR1 MNHEY, CDR2 SMNVEV (reference sequence). DNA for the CDR3: TGTGCCAGCAGTCCCTACCGGGAAGGGTGGGGCTACACCTTC. Amino acids: CASSPYREGWGYTF.

This clone was recorded only once. The rearrangement links TRBV19 to TRBJ2-2; unclear D gene. Deletions cut 4 bases from V and 7 bases from J, with 7 bases between. This CDR3 has 12 amino acids. CDR1 is LNHDA, CDR2 SQIVND, per germline (reference sequence). The CDR3 DNA reads as TGTGCCAGTAGTACTAGGTACGGGGAGCTGTTTTTT. Encoded protein: CASSTRYGELFF.

The V and J genes are TRBV5-1 and TRBJ2-5, with TRBD2 matching 14 bases. With 4 bases clipped from V and 1 base from J, the junction kept 9 bases outside the gene matches. This CDR3 has 18 residues. The germline gives CDR1 SGHRS, CDR2 YFSETQ. CDR3 sequence reads: CASSVGLAGVVAQETQYF. The CDR3 region has the DNA TGCGCCAGCAGCGTGGGACTAGCGGGAGTGGTCGCCCAAGAGACCCAGTACTTC.